The TCR beta chain under discussion was sequenced for a study of control samples from healthy donors and cancer patients. Germline trimming cut 5 bases from V and 0 bases from J; bases unmatched to any gene: 4. The germline CDR1 and CDR2 sequences are LNHDA and SQIVND (reference sequence). The CDR3 has 17 amino acids. Using immunoSEQ multiplex PCR, the repertoire was profiled, and TCRdb retains in-frame clones only, with some absent. The table has roughly 70,000 clones, 84% seen once; the top ten hold roughly 28%. The chain is built from TRBV19 and TRBJ2-6; 10 bases map to TRBD1. This receptor was obtained from a man aged 50 to 60 in good health. The specimen was blood. The CDR3 coding sequence is TGTGCCAGTAGTTCCTGGACAGGGGGCTCTGGGGCCAACGTCCTGACTTTC. The encoded protein is CASSSWTGGSGANVLTF.